These 21 T cell receptor beta chains were all obtained from the same sample, sequenced in a study of T cell repertoires in cytomegalovirus infection. Each CDR3 protein is one row after TCRdb ran MiXCR on the reads. The sample holds under 850,000 distinct CDR3 sequences, less than 40% seen once. The sequenced sample was PBMCs. These receptors originate from a human donor in good health (CMV status not recorded). Some clones in this sample may be carry-over from other donors' samples.

The chain has TRBV6-6 and TRBJ2-7, with 7 bases that match TRBD2. With 9 bases clipped from V and 2 bases from J, the junction kept 7 bases outside the gene matches. Germline V CDR1 and CDR2: MNHNY, SVGAGI (reference sequence). The CDR3 extends over 13 amino acids. CDR3 DNA: TGTGCCAGTCATGGGGAGGGCCCCTACGAGCAGTACTTC. Translated: CASHGEGPYEQYF.

This clonotype was seen many times. V and J are TRBV7-2 and TRBJ2-7; TRBD1 or TRBD2 may be the D gene (7 bases each). Germline V gene lookup returns CDR1 SGHTA and CDR2 FQGNSA. The CDR3 sequence is 12 residues long. With 4 bases removed from V and 5 bases from J, the gap between germline ends came to 9 bases. CDR3 sequence: CASSSGGDEQYF. The CDR3, as DNA: TGTGCCAGCAGCTCAGGGGGGGACGAGCAGTACTTC.

The rearrangement uses TRBV6-2 or TRBV6-3 and TRBJ1-3, with D uncertain. CDR1 is MNHEY and CDR2 is SVGEGT in the germline V gene. This CDR3 has 14 amino acids. The ends were cut back, 7 bases at V and 8 bases at J, with 18 bases in the middle. The CDR3 reads CASTLGPGIDTIYF. As DNA, the CDR3 is TGTGCCAGCACCCTAGGACCGGGGATCGACACCATATATTTT.

This clonotype was observed a handful of times. The chain is built from TRBV11-2 and TRBJ1-2; D may be TRBD1 (5 bases). Germline values: CDR1 SGHAT, CDR2 FQNNGV. The CDR3 sequence is 14 residues long. Trimming stripped 0 bases from V and 5 bases from J, with 10 bases between. The CDR3 region is CASSLDGTVYGYTF. DNA for the CDR3: TGTGCCAGCAGCTTAGATGGGACGGTTTATGGCTACACCTTC.

The chain combines TRBV18 with TRBJ1-3, with D unclear. The germline V gene encodes CDR1 KGHSH and CDR2 LQKENI. V dropped 5 bases and J dropped 0 bases, with 11 bases sitting between them. The CDR3 covers 15 residues. In DNA, the CDR3 is TGTGCCAGCTCAAGAAAAAGCCTCTCTGGAAACACCATATATTTT. This translates into CASSRKSLSGNTIYF.

Concerning this clonotype: The CDR3 carries no conserved terminal phenylalanine or tryptophan, so it likely arises from a read error. The DNA is left out, because the CDR3 cannot be placed on it with certainty; the CDR3 is given as TCRdb lists it. The rearrangement uses TRBV28 and TRBJ1-1. 11 amino acids form the CDR3, both terminal residues included. Germline V gene sequence: CDR1 MDHEN, CDR2 SYDVKM. The CDR3 spells CASSLYREALL.

This clonotype was counted many times. This chain connects TRBV7-2 to TRBJ2-1, with TRBD2 as a possible D gene (5 bases). With 5 bases removed from V and 10 bases from J, the gap between germline ends came to 12 bases. In germline, CDR1 is SGHTA, CDR2 FQGNSA. The CDR3 sequence is 12 residues long. The CDR3 nucleotides are TGTGCCAGCAGCCAACCCCCGGGGGAGCAGTTCTTC. It translates to CASSQPPGEQFF.

Remarks on this clonotype: Since a much larger clone is just one base distant, this may be a read error. The chain recombines TRBV7-2 with TRBJ2-1, with a tentative D call TRBD1 (6 bases). The CDR3 sequence is 11 residues long. From germline, CDR1 is SGHTA and CDR2 FQGNSA. The DNA of the CDR3 is TGTTCCAGCAGCCCGACAGGAAGGCAGTTCTTC. Encoded protein: CSSSPTGRQFF.

Many counts were recorded for this clonotype. The rearrangement uses TRBV7-6 and TRBJ2-7; D call uncertain. This CDR3 has 13 amino acids. CDR1 is SGHVS and CDR2 is FNYEAQ in the germline V gene. Trimming stripped 0 bases from V and 6 bases from J, with 9 bases between. The CDR3 here is CASSLAPTTEQYF. The CDR3 DNA is TGTGCCAGCAGCTTAGCCCCCACAACCGAGCAGTACTTC.

As regards this clonotype: Since no conserved phenylalanine or tryptophan closes the CDR3, a read error is the likely cause. The CDR3 here is CASSSPGTWNNQPQHC. CDR3 in DNA: TGTGCCAGTAGTAGTCCCGGGACATGGAACAATCAGCCCCAGCATTGT. V gene TRBV19 combines with J gene TRBJ1-5; TRBD1 might be the D (6 bases). This CDR3 is 16 amino acids long. Germline CDR1 reads LNHDA; CDR2 reads SQIVND (reference sequence). Trimming shortened V by 4 bases and J by 3 bases, and 16 bases separated the two germline ends.

As DNA, the CDR3 is TGTGCCAGCAGTTTACCCGAAATATATAGCAATCAGCCCCAGCATTTT. This gives the protein CASSLPEIYSNQPQHF. The rearrangement joins TRBV28 to TRBJ1-5; D gene uncertain. Looked up from germline, CDR1 is MDHEN and CDR2 is SYDVKM. Trimming pared 2 bases from V and 0 bases from J, leaving 11 bases between. CDR3 length: 16 amino acids.

This clonotype was counted ten times or more. The gene calls are TRBV7-8 and TRBJ2-1; D is perhaps TRBD2 (5 bases). Trimming shortened V by 1 base and J by 0 bases, and 16 bases separated the two germline ends. In germline, CDR1 is SGHVS, CDR2 FQNEAQ. This CDR3 contains 18 residues. Here the CDR3 reads CASSLVVRLAYSYNEQFF. The CDR3 nucleotides read TGTGCCAGCAGCTTAGTAGTTAGGCTAGCCTACTCCTACAATGAGCAGTTCTTC.

There are many counts of this clonotype. V gene TRBV4-1 combines with J gene TRBJ1-2, with unresolved D. Trimming pared 0 bases from V and 2 bases from J, leaving 10 bases between. The CDR3 loop spans 15 amino acids. Looked up from germline, CDR1 is MGHRA and CDR2 is YSYEKL. The CDR3 loop reads CASSQEVYRNYGYTF. The CDR3 bases are TGCGCCAGCAGCCAAGAGGTTTATCGGAACTATGGCTACACCTTC.

V gene TRBV7-6 combines with J gene TRBJ1-3; D is unresolved. The length of the CDR3 is 14 residues. Germline CDR1 reads SGHVS; CDR2 reads FNYEAQ. The V end was cut by 6 bases, the J end by 2 bases, with 11 bases between. CDR3 sequence (DNA): TGTGCCAGCAGGTCGAATTCGGCTGGAAACACCATATATTTT. Its protein product is CASRSNSAGNTIYF.

This clonotype was recorded a few times. V usage is TRBV10-2 and J usage is TRBJ2-1, with D hard to call. This CDR3 is 14 amino acids long. V lost 6 bases, J lost 0 bases, and 9 bases lay in between. Germline V CDR1 and CDR2: WSHSY, SAAADI. CDR3 DNA: TGCGCCAGCAGATCCAGTACCTCCTACAATGAGCAGTTCTTC. Translated: CASRSSTSYNEQFF.

This clonotype was detected only a few times. V and J are TRBV7-9 and TRBJ2-4, with 9 nucleotides matching TRBD1. Germline V gene data show CDR1 as SEHNR and CDR2 as FQNEAQ (reference sequence). The ends lost 4 bases at V and 3 bases at J; junction bases unmatched: 4. The CDR3 runs to 15 residues. The CDR3 nucleotides are TGTGCCAGCAGCTCCGGGACAGGGAACAAAAACATTCAGTACTTC. The encoded protein is CASSSGTGNKNIQYF.

The chain has TRBV5-4 and TRBJ1-2; 11 nucleotides line up with TRBD1. Trimming removed 2 bases from V and 8 bases from J; junction bases left unmatched: 8. The CDR3 totals 15 residues. CDR1 is SGHNT, CDR2 YYREEE, per germline (reference sequence). The CDR3 DNA reads TGTGCCAGCAGCTTACCGGGACAGGGGGGTAGCGGCTACACCTTC. Amino acid sequence: CASSLPGQGGSGYTF.

This chain joins TRBV6-5 and TRBJ1-5; possible D gene TRBD1, 6 bases. From germline, CDR1 is MNHEY and CDR2 SVGAGI. Between the trimmed V and J ends, which lost 5 bases and 0 bases, there was a span of 17 bases. CDR3 length: 17 amino acids. This chain's CDR3 is CASSPTWTANSNQPQHF. The CDR3 DNA reads as TGTGCCAGCAGTCCAACCTGGACAGCGAATAGCAATCAGCCCCAGCATTTT.

This clonotype was seen only once. This may be a read error, as it is one base from a much larger clone. Because it lacks the conserved phenylalanine or tryptophan at the end, this CDR3 is likely a read error. The chain carries TRBV12-3 or TRBV12-4 and TRBJ2-7; 11 bases agree with TRBD2. After removal of 5 bases from V and 9 bases from J, the junction contained 9 bases not matched to a gene. The CDR3 loop spans 14 amino acids. The CDR3 is CASSPLAGGFGQYL. The CDR3 coding sequence is TGTGCCAGCAGTCCCCTAGCGGGGGGCTTCGGGCAGTACTTA.

This chain connects TRBV6-8 to TRBJ2-1, with 7 bases that match TRBD1. After removal of 0 bases from V and 0 bases from J, the junction contained 11 bases not matched to a gene. This CDR3 comprises 19 residues. Germline lookup yields CDR1 MNHGY and CDR2 SAAAGT. CDR3 residues: CASSYSVTGAPSSYNEQFF. CDR3 DNA sequence: TGTGCCAGCAGTTACTCGGTCACAGGGGCCCCAAGCTCCTACAATGAGCAGTTCTTC.

The rearrangement joins TRBV28 to TRBJ1-5; TRBD1 might be the D (5 bases). V was cut by 6 bases and J by 0 bases, with 15 bases left in between. The germline V gene encodes CDR1 MDHEN and CDR2 SYDVKM. This CDR3 contains 16 residues. CDR3 nucleotide sequence: TGTGCCAGCAGCTACGGGACGCTTTATAGCAATCAGCCCCAGCATTTT. Amino acid sequence: CASSYGTLYSNQPQHF.